The clone carrying this T cell receptor (beta chain) was counted ten times or more. Its antigen is currently unknown. Using genomic DNA as the template, TCR beta VDJ and CDR3 profiling was carried out. TCRdb passed the reads through MiXCR, listing each CDR3 protein once. The table has about 98,000 distinct CDR3 sequences, 65% to 70% seen once. The data are from a study of CD8+CD57+ T cells in acquired aplastic anemia. This CDR3 spans 13 amino acids. V dropped 4 bases and J dropped 4 bases, with 8 bases sitting between them. Flow cytometry had shown expanded CD8+CD57+ cells in the patients chosen for sequencing. Whole-study results and caveats: Patients shared some 30 CD8+ CDR3 sequences with controls.

The clonotype was recovered from a human donor with aplastic anemia. This chain links TRBV12-3 or TRBV12-4 with TRBJ2-1; D is perhaps TRBD1 (5 bases). The sequencing sample was made of sorted CD4+, CD8+, or CD8+CD57+ T cells (not recorded which) from PBMCs. The DNA for the CDR3 is TGTGCCAGCAGTTACGCAGGGTACAATGAGCAGTTCTTC. Its translation is CASSYAGYNEQFF.